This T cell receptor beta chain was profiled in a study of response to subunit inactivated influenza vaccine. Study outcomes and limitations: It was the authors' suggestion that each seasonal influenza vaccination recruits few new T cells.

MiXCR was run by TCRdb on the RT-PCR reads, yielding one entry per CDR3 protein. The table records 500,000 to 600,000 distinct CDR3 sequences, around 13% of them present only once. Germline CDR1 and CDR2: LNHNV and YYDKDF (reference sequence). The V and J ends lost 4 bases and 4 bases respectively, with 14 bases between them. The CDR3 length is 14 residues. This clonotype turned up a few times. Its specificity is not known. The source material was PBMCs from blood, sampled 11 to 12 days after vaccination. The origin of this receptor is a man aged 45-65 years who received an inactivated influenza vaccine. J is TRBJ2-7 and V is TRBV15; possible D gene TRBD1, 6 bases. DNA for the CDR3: TGTGCCACCAGCAAGGACAGCAGGAGGTACGAGCAGTACTTC. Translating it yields CATSKDSRRYEQYF.